This T cell receptor beta chain stems from a study of Ad26.COV2.S vaccination and SARS-CoV-2 variants. Overall study: The Ad26.COV2.S arm of the COV1001 trial was where the donor was placed. Overall study findings and caveats: Participants in the vaccine arm had higher spike-specific TCR breadth; placebo recipients had lower.

Comments on this clone: Its antigen is not known.

Sequenced by immunoSEQ multiplex PCR; TCRdb stores in-frame clones only, minus some. The sample yields about 460,000 clones, roughly 87% seen once. As to treatment: some 20 received Ad26.COV2.S at low or high dose, single or two shots; a few received placebo; per-sample allocation not given. Specimens were obtained on day 63 following the first vaccine or placebo injection. Vaccination employed an Ad26 vector expressing the Wuhan-strain SARS-CoV-2 spike. CDR1 and CDR2 (germline): MDHEN, SYDVKM. This CDR3 comprises 11 residues. V dropped 6 bases and J dropped 4 bases, with 6 bases sitting between them.

The origin of this receptor is a person aged 18-65 years who received the Ad26.COV2.S COVID-19 vaccine or a placebo. The starting material was peripheral blood, obtained in a trial of Ad26.COV2.S vaccine versus placebo. J is TRBJ1-2 and V is TRBV28, with unresolved D. Here the CDR3 reads CASRGFYGYTF. CDR3 coding DNA: TGTGCCAGCAGAGGCTTCTATGGCTACACCTTC.